Presented here are 9 T cell receptor beta chains from one specimen sequenced in a study of cytomegalovirus exposure and HLA in healthy donors. The PCR ran on 60 Vbeta and 13 Jbeta primers. The table came from immunoSEQ multiplex PCR; TCRdb's copy has only in-frame clones and leaves some out. The table includes about 170,000 clones, 80% detected once. Sequenced sample: PBMCs. Receptors originate from a woman between 45 and 65 years old in good health and CMV-seropositive.

The rearrangement joins TRBV6-5 to TRBJ1-1; 7 positions agree with TRBD1. V shed 7 bases, J shed 5 bases, and the junction held 10 bases outside the gene matches. CDR1 is MNHEY and CDR2 is SVGAGI in the germline V gene. There are 14 residues in the CDR3. Here the CDR3 reads CASTPGTAGTEAFF. The CDR3 DNA sequence: TGTGCCAGCACCCCCGGGACAGCCGGGACTGAAGCTTTCTTT.

V usage is TRBV4-1 and J usage is TRBJ2-2; D unclear. The V gene lost 2 bases and the J gene lost 0 bases, with 19 bases spanning the gap. Germline loops: CDR1 MGHRA, CDR2 YSYEKL. The CDR3 runs to 19 residues. The CDR3 sequence: CASSQRVGYGAANTGELFF. The CDR3 DNA reads as TGCGCCAGCAGCCAACGCGTAGGTTACGGAGCCGCGAACACCGGGGAGCTGTTTTTT.

The chain carries TRBV6-6 and TRBJ2-1; D gene uncertain. Trimming took off 6 bases at V and 3 bases at J, with 18 bases between the two ends. This CDR3 is built from 16 residues. Germline V gives CDR1 MNHNY, CDR2 SVGAGI (reference sequence). CDR3 residues: CASRALYGGVYNEQFF. DNA of the CDR3: TGTGCCAGCAGAGCCCTCTATGGCGGCGTCTACAATGAGCAGTTCTTC.

V and J are TRBV7-6 and TRBJ2-2, with 8 bases matching TRBD2. Germline values: CDR1 SGHVS, CDR2 FNYEAQ. The V segment lost 4 bases and the J segment 3 bases; nucleotides outside the gene matches: 7. The CDR3 loop spans 16 amino acids. The CDR3 here is CASSYIAGSDTGELFF. The CDR3, as DNA: TGTGCCAGCAGCTACATAGCGGGGTCGGACACCGGGGAGCTGTTTTTT.

This chain connects TRBV27 to TRBJ2-7; possible D gene TRBD1, 6 bases. Germline V gene lookup returns CDR1 MNHEY and CDR2 SMNVEV (reference sequence). This CDR3 spans 14 amino acids. V was pared by 9 bases and J by 5 bases, with 20 bases between. This CDR3 reads CARPPETGPHEQYF. CDR3 DNA sequence: TGTGCCAGGCCCCCCGAGACAGGACCCCACGAGCAGTACTTC.

The chain carries TRBV5-1 and TRBJ1-6, with D possibly TRBD1 on 6 matching bases. Germline V gives CDR1 SGHRS, CDR2 YFSETQ. The CDR3 contains 16 residues. Between the trimmed V and J ends, which lost 0 bases and 6 bases, there was a span of 13 bases. The CDR3 is CASSLARGARNSPLHF. CDR3 DNA sequence: TGCGCCAGCAGCTTGGCCCGGGGGGCCCGTAATTCACCCCTCCACTTT.

Only a few counts were recorded for this clone. J is TRBJ2-3 and V is TRBV7-9, with TRBD1 as a possible D gene (6 bases). CDR1 SEHNR and CDR2 FQNEAQ come from the germline V gene (reference sequence). Trimming removed 5 bases at V and 1 base at J, with 10 bases between. This CDR3 has 14 residues. CDR3 sequence: CASSLNRGTDTQYF. CDR3 DNA: TGTGCCAGCAGCCTGAACAGGGGCACAGATACGCAGTATTTT.

The chain couples TRBV9 to TRBJ2-1, with D uncertain. Looked up from germline, CDR1 is SGDLS and CDR2 is YYNGEE. Trimming left V 3 bases short and J 4 bases short, with 11 bases between. CDR3 length: 14 amino acids. The chain's CDR3 is CASSASTGYNEQFF. The CDR3 region has the DNA TGTGCCAGCAGCGCATCGACTGGATACAATGAGCAGTTCTTC. The complete variable domain, with remaining parts taken from reference TRBV9 and TRBJ2-1, reads DSGVTQTPKHLITATGQRVTLRCSPRSGDLSVYWYQQSLDQGLQFLIQYYNGEERAKGNILERFSAQQFPDLHSELNLSSLELGDSALYFCASSASTGYNEQFFGPGTRLTVL.

This clone is a singleton in its sample. V gene TRBV19 combines with J gene TRBJ2-1, with 10 bases lining up with TRBD1. V lost 3 bases, J lost 7 bases, and 0 bases stayed unmatched. The CDR3 has 13 residues. From germline, CDR1 is LNHDA and CDR2 SQIVND (reference sequence). The CDR3 region has the DNA TGTGCCAGTAGTATGGGACAGGGGAATGAGCAGTTCTTC. This gives the protein CASSMGQGNEQFF.